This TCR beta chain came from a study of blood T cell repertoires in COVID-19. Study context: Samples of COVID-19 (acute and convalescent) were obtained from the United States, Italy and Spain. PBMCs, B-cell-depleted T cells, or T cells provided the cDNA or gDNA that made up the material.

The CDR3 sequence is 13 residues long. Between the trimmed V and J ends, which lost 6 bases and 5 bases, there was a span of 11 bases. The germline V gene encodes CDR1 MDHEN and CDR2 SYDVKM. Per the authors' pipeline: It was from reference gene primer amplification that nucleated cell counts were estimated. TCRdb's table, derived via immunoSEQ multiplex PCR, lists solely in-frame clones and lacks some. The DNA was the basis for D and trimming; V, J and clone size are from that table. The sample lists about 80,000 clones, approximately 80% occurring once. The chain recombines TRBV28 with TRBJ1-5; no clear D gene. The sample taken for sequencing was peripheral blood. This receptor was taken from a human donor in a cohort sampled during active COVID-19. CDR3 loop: CASSIEGHQPQHF. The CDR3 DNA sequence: TGTGCCAGCAGCATAGAGGGCCATCAGCCCCAGCATTTT.